What follows are 5 T cell receptor beta chains derived from one specimen sequenced in a study of blood T cells in healthy people across ages. The authors ran a second PCR of roughly 7 to 11 cycles using a sample-barcoded 5' primer and a J-beta primer mix. A single record per CDR3 protein comes from TCRdb applying MiXCR to the 5' RACE reads. The sample consists of 700,000 or so distinct CDR3 sequences, approximately 21% of them appearing once. Sample: blood. The receptors derive from a man aged 65 to 79 in good health.

J is TRBJ2-5 and V is TRBV20-1, with 8 bases aligning to TRBD1. The last part of the DNA fits TRBJ2-7 better; the J call may be wrong. This CDR3 spans 14 amino acids. Germline V gene data show CDR1 as DFQATT and CDR2 as SNEGSKA (reference sequence). CDR3 loop: CSATNRGSYYEQYF. The CDR3 DNA follows: TGCAGTGCCACGAACAGGGGGTCGTACTACGAGCAGTACTTC.

The chain couples TRBV27 to TRBJ2-2; D call uncertain. Trimming stripped 6 bases from V and 4 bases from J, with 18 bases between. CDR3 length: 16 amino acids. Looked up from germline, CDR1 is MNHEY and CDR2 is SMNVEV (reference sequence). CDR3 in DNA: TGTGCCAGCAGCCGTTTTGGGTCCCTCGCCACCGGGGAGCTGTTTTTT. This encodes CASSRFGSLATGELFF.

The chain has TRBV27 and TRBJ2-3; 9 nucleotides align to TRBD1. The V gene end was trimmed by 4 bases and the J gene end by 5 bases; junction bases not matched to a gene: 13. Germline-derived CDR1 and CDR2 are MNHEY and SMNVEV (reference sequence). This CDR3 has 17 amino acids. Here the CDR3 DNA reads TGTGCCAGCAGTTCCTACAGGGGGCTCGGGTTGGAAGATACGCAGTATTTT. Amino acid sequence: CASSSYRGLGLEDTQYF.

This clonotype was seen only a few times. This chain connects TRBV5-1 to TRBJ2-7; TRBD2 agrees at 8 bases. Germline lookup yields CDR1 SGHRS and CDR2 YFSETQ. Germline trimming cut 0 bases from V and 2 bases from J; bases unmatched to any gene: 7. This CDR3 region has 16 residues. The CDR3 reads CASSLGGVAGTYEQYF. The CDR3, as DNA: TGCGCCAGCAGCTTGGGGGGAGTAGCGGGGACCTACGAGCAGTACTTC.

This clonotype was recorded a few times. The chain has TRBV5-1 and TRBJ2-2, with a possible D match to TRBD2 (6 bases). There are 16 residues in the CDR3. The V end was cut by 2 bases, the J end by 4 bases, with 15 bases between. Germline CDR1 reads SGHRS; CDR2 reads YFSETQ. The DNA for the CDR3 is TGCGCCAGCAGCTTCGGTATTGGGACTTCCACCGGGGAGCTGTTTTTT. It codes for CASSFGIGTSTGELFF. The complete variable domain, with remaining parts taken from reference TRBV5-1 and TRBJ2-2, reads KAGVTQTPRYLIKTRGQQVTLSCSPISGHRSVSWYQQTPGQGLQFLFEYFSETQRNKGNFPGRFSGRQFSNSRSEMNVSTLELGDSALYLCASSFGIGTSTGELFFGEGSRLTVL.